This TCR beta chain comes out of a study of Ad26.COV2.S vaccination and SARS-CoV-2 variants. Study background: Donor had been placed in the Ad26.COV2.S arm of the COV1001 trial.

Germline lookup yields CDR1 SEHNR and CDR2 FQNEAQ (reference sequence). The V segment lost 5 bases and the J segment 8 bases; nucleotides outside the gene matches: 9. CDR3 size: 14 residues. Findings of the study overall: Post-vaccination breadth of spike-specific CD8+ and CD4+ T cell responses was reportedly substantial. Vaccine and placebo groups showed comparable non-spike TCR breadth.

This clone came up a few times. Its target is unknown. Treatment here: 15 to 20 received Ad26.COV2.S at low or high dose, single or two shots; a few received placebo; per-sample allocation not given. Specimen acquisition occurred on day 63 following the initial vaccine or placebo injection. Ad26 vector vaccine expressed Wuhan-strain SARS-CoV-2 spike. Here immunoSEQ multiplex PCR was the method, and the copy in TCRdb shows in-frame clones only, minus some. This sample carries roughly 320,000 clones, around 87% of them seen once, and the ten largest clones take 3.4%. Sequenced material: peripheral blood, taken in a trial of Ad26.COV2.S vaccine versus placebo. The J gene is TRBJ2-1, the V gene TRBV7-9; 7 positions match TRBD2. The receptor comes from a person aged 18-65 years who received the Ad26.COV2.S COVID-19 vaccine or a placebo. The CDR3 DNA follows: TGTGCCAGCAGCAACTTGGAGGGAGGGGATGAGCAGTTCTTC. It specifies CASSNLEGGDEQFF.